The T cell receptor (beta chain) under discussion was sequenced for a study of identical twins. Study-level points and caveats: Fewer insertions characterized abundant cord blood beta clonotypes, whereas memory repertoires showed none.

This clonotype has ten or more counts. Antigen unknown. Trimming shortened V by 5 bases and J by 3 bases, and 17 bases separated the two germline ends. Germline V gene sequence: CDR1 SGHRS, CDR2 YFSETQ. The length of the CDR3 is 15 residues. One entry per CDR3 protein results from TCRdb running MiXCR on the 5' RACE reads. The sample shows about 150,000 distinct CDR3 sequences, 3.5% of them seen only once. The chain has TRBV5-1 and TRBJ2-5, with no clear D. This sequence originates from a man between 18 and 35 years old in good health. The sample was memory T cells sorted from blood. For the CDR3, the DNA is TGCGCCAGCAGTTATCCGGGTCCCATCAAAGAGACCCAGTACTTC. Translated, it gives CASSYPGPIKETQYF.